This T cell receptor (beta chain) was sequenced for a study of T cell responses to AZD1222 COVID-19 vaccine. Points from the study as a whole: With two AZD1222 doses given, Spike-specific TCR breadth and depth both rose. Just a handful of AZD1222 recipients were seropositive at baseline. Donors in the cohort were predominantly white British and more often female, and clonal diversity was possibly underestimated.

Profiled with immunoSEQ multiplex PCR; TCRdb holds only in-frame clones, not every one. Found here are 150,000 or so clones, roughly nine tenths of them singletons; the top ten hold roughly 0.98%. As to this clone: Antigen unknown.

The CDR3 consists of 13 residues. The V gene lost 2 bases and the J gene lost 11 bases, with 15 bases spanning the gap. Germline CDR1 reads MNHNS; CDR2 reads SASEGT. Second doses at about 4 or about 12 weeks were pooled. The chain links TRBV6-1 to TRBJ1-1; D possibly corresponds to TRBD1 (6 bases). The TCR sequence derives from an adult who received the AZD1222 COVID-19 vaccine. The sample was peripheral blood, taken 28 days after the second AZD1222 dose. The CDR3, as DNA: TGTGCCAGCAGTGAAAGGGGGACCACGGAGGCTTTCTTT. As protein: CASSERGTTEAFF.